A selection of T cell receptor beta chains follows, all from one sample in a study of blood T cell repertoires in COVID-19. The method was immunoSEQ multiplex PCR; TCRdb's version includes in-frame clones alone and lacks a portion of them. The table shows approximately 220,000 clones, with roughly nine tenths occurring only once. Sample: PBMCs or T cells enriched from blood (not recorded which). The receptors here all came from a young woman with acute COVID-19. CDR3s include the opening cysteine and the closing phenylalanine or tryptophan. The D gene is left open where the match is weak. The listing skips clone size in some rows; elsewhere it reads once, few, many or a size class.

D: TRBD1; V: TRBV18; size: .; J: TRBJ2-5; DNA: TGTGCCAGCTCAGCCGGGACAGTACAAGAGACCCAGTACTTC; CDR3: CASSAGTVQETQYF
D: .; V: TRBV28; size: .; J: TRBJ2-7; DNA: TGTGCCAGCAGTTGGAGTTGGGTGGAGGGCTCCTACGAGCAGTACTTC; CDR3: CASSWSWVEGSYEQYF
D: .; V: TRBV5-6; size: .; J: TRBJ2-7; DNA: TGTGCCAGCAGCTTGGGTTCCAGCTCCTACGAGCAGTACTTC; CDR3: CASSLGSSSYEQYF
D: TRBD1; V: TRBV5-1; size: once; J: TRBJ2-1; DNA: TGCGCCAGCAGCTGGGGGGGACAGGGAGGTGTTGATGAGCAGTTCTTC; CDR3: CASSWGGQGGVDEQFF
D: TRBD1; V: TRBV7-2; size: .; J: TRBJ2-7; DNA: TGTGCCAGCAGCTTGACCGGGACAGCTTCCTACGAGCAGTACTTC; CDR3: CASSLTGTASYEQYF
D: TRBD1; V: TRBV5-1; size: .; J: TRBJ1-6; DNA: TGCGCCAGCAGCTTGGGACAGGGGGATAATTCACCCCTCCACTTT; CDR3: CASSLGQGDNSPLHF
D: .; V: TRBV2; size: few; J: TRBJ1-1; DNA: TGTGCCAGCACCGGGAGGGGTTGGGGCACTGAAGCTTTCTTT; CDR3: CASTGRGWGTEAFF
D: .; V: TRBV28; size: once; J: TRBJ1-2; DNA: TGTGCCAGCAGTTTAATCCAGGCGAACTATGGCTACACCTTC; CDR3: CASSLIQANYGYTF
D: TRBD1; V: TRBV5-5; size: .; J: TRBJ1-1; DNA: TGTGCCAGCAGCAGGACAGGGGGCGGCACTGAAGCTTTCTTT; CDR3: CASSRTGGGTEAFF
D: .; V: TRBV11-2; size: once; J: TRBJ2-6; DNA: TGTGCCAGCAGCTTACCAGGATACTCTGGGGCCAACGTCCTGACTTTC; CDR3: CASSLPGYSGANVLTF
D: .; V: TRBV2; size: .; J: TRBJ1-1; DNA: TGTGCCAGCAGTGAACGGGGGATAGGTGGAGCTTTCTTT; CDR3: CASSERGIGGAFF
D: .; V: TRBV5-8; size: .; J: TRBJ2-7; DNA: TGTGCCAGCAGCTTGCGACAGTCCTACGAGCAGTACTTC; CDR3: CASSLRQSYEQYF
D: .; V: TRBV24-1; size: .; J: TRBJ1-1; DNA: TGTGCCACCAGTGATTTCCCGACGGGCACTGAAGCTTTCTTT; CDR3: CATSDFPTGTEAFF
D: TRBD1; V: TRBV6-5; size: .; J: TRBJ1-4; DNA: TGTGCCAGCAGTAGGACAGGGGCAACTAATGAAAAACTGTTTTTT; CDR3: CASSRTGATNEKLFF
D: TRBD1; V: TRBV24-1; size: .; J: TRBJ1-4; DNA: TGTGCCACCAGTACGAACAGGGGGCGGGGTGAAAAACTGTTTTTT; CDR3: CATSTNRGRGEKLFF
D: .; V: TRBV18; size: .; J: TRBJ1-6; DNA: TGTGCCAGCTCCACCACCGGAAGGGATACGGCCAGGGCCGCCATAAATTCACCCCTCCACTTT; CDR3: CASSTTGRDTARAAINSPLHF
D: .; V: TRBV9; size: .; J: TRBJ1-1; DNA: TGTGCCAGCAGCCCGGGGGAGGGACGCACTGAAGCTTTCTTT; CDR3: CASSPGEGRTEAFF
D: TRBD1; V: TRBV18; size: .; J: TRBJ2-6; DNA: TGTGCCAGCTCACAGGGACAGGGGGCCAACGTCCTGACTTTC; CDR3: CASSQGQGANVLTF
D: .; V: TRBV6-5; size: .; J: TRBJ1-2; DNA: TGTGCCAGCAGTTACCAAACAGGGCGGGATGGCTACACCTTC; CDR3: CASSYQTGRDGYTF
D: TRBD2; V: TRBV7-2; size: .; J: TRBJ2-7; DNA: TGTGCCAGCAGCTCGCCTAGCGGGGGTCACGGCGAGCAGTACTTC; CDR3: CASSSPSGGHGEQYF
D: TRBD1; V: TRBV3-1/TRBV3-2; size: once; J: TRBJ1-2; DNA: TGTGCCAGCAGCCAAGATCTTGGAACAGGGGGCCGTGGCTACACCTTC; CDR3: CASSQDLGTGGRGYTF
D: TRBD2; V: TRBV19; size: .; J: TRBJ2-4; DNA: TGTGCCAGTAGTACCGGCGGGGGAAACATTCAGTACTTC; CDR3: CASSTGGGNIQYF
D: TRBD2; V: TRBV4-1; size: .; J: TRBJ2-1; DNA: TGCGCCAGCAGCCAAGCAGCGGGGGGGCTTGGGGATGAGCAGTTCTTC; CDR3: CASSQAAGGLGDEQFF
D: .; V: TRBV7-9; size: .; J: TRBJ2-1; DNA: TGTGCCAGCAGCCCACTAGGAACTTACAATGAGCAGTTCTTC; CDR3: CASSPLGTYNEQFF
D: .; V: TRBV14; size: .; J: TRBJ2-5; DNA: TGTGCCAGCAGCCAAGCCCCCGGCCAGGGGACCCAGTACTTC; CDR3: CASSQAPGQGTQYF
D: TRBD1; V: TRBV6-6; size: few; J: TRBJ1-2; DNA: TGTGCCAGCAGCTCCGACAGGGCCAGTGGCTACACCTTC; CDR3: CASSSDRASGYTF
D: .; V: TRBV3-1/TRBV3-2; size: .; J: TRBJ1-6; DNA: TGTGCCAGCAGCCAAGGGGCATTCTCCTATAATTCACCCCTCCACTTT; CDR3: CASSQGAFSYNSPLHF
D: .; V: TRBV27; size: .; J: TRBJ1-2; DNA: TGTGCCAGCAGTTTATCACAGGTATCCATTGACTACACCTTC; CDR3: CASSLSQVSIDYTF
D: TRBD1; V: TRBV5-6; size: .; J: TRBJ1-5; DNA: TGTGCCAGCAGCTTAGCCCGGGACAGGGGGATGAATCAGCCCCAGCATTTT; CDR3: CASSLARDRGMNQPQHF
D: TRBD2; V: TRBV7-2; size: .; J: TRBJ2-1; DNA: TGTGCCAGCAGCTTCCCACTAGCGGGGGGGCGAGTTGAGCAGTTCTTC; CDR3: CASSFPLAGGRVEQFF
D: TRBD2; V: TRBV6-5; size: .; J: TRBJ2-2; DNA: TGTGCCAGCAGAAAGCTAGCGGCGGGGGGGGAGCTGTTTTTT; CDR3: CASRKLAAGGELFF
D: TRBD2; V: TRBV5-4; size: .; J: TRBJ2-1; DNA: TGTGCCAGCAACGTCGGAGCGGGGTTTAACAATGAGCAGTTCTTC; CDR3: CASNVGAGFNNEQFF
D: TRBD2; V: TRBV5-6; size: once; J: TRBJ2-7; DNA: TGTGCCAGCAGCTTGGCCGGGGGGTGGACCTACGAGCAGTACTTC; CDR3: CASSLAGGWTYEQYF
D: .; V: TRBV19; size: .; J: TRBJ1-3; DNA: TGTGCCAGTAGTATCTTGTCCAGAAGCTCTGGAAACACCATATATTTT; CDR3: CASSILSRSSGNTIYF
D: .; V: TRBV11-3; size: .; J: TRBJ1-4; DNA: TGTGCCAGCAGCTTAGTCCCAGGGCCTGCTAATGAAAAACTGTTTTTT; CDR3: CASSLVPGPANEKLFF
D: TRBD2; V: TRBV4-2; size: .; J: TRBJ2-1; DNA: TGTGCCAGCAGCCAAGATCTGGCGGGGGGCTACAATGAGCAGTTCTTC; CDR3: CASSQDLAGGYNEQFF
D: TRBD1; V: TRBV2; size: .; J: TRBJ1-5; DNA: TGTGCCACCTCTTGGACAGGGGGCTATCAGCCCCAGCATTTT; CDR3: CATSWTGGYQPQHF
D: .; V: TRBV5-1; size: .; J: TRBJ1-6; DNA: TGCGCCAGCAGCTTGAATCAGGGAAGGACCTATAATTCACCCCTCCACTTT; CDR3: CASSLNQGRTYNSPLHF
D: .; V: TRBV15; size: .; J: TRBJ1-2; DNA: TGTGCCACCAGCAGACTAGGACAGAAATATGGCTACACCTTC; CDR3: CATSRLGQKYGYTF